This is a list of T cell receptor beta chains from one sample in a study of blood T cell repertoires in COVID-19. TCRdb's table, derived via immunoSEQ multiplex PCR, lists solely in-frame clones and lacks some. Of about 180,000 clones in the sample, 75% to 90% were seen once. Sequences were obtained from PBMCs or T cells enriched from blood (not recorded which). All receptors derive from a woman aged 40-49 years with acute COVID-19. The CDR3 runs from the conserved cysteine through the conserved F or W. A D gene is named only where the DNA matches it firmly. Rows may omit the clone size; those that give it use once, few, many or a size class.

v_gene,j_gene,abundance,d_gene,CDR3nt,CDR3aa
TRBV2,TRBJ1-5,NA,NA,TGTGCCAGCGAGGACAACAATAGCAATCAGCCCCAGCATTTT,CASEDNNSNQPQHF
TRBV30,TRBJ2-1,NA,TRBD2,TGTGCCTGGAACAGGGGTATGGCTAGCGGGATTTACAATGAGCAGTTCTTC,CAWNRGMASGIYNEQFF
TRBV28,TRBJ1-2,NA,TRBD1,TGTGCCAGCAGTTTAGGGACAGGGAGAAACTATGGCTACACCTTC,CASSLGTGRNYGYTF
TRBV5-1,TRBJ1-1,NA,TRBD1,TGCGCCAGCAGCCCGACAGGGATCAACACTGAAGCTTTCTTT,CASSPTGINTEAFF
TRBV7-8,TRBJ1-5,NA,TRBD1,TGTGCCAGCAGCTTAGCGAAGGGACAGGGTAGGGGACAGCCCCAGCATTTT,CASSLAKGQGRGQPQHF
TRBV13,TRBJ1-6,NA,NA,TGTGCCAGCAGCCTTCAGCGTTCGGCCCTCCACTTT,CASSLQRSALHF
TRBV5-6,TRBJ1-2,NA,TRBD1,TGTGCCAGCAGCGCCAGGACAGGGGGTTATGGCTACACCTTC,CASSARTGGYGYTF
TRBV30,TRBJ2-3,once,NA,TGTGCCTGGAGTGTCTTAGCAGATACGCAGTATTTT,CAWSVLADTQYF
TRBV5-1,TRBJ2-2,NA,TRBD2,TGCGCCAGCAGCGAACTAGCGACGAACACCGGGGAGCTGTTTTTT,CASSELATNTGELFF
TRBV12-5,TRBJ2-3,NA,TRBD1,TGTGCTAGTGGCCCGACAGGGGTCACAGATACGCAGTATTTT,CASGPTGVTDTQYF
TRBV28,TRBJ2-4,NA,NA,TGTGCCAGCAGTTTTGGAGATCTAGCCAAAAACATTCAGTACTTC,CASSFGDLAKNIQYF
TRBV5-6,TRBJ1-2,NA,TRBD1,TGTGCCAGCAGCGAAGACAGGGGAGCGCGGGGCTACACCTTC,CASSEDRGARGYTF
TRBV27,TRBJ1-3,NA,NA,TGTGCCAGCAGCGCAGGGGTCTCTGGAAACACCATATATTTT,CASSAGVSGNTIYF
TRBV4-3,TRBJ2-1,NA,NA,TGCGCCAGCAGCCAAGATTGGCGGTACAATGAGCAGTTCTTC,CASSQDWRYNEQFF
TRBV15,TRBJ2-7,NA,TRBD1,TGTGCCACCAGCAACACAGGGGCCACTATCTACGAGCAGTACTTC,CATSNTGATIYEQYF
TRBV30,TRBJ1-2,NA,TRBD1,TGTGCCTGGAGTCCAAGACAGGGTCGCTTCTATGGCTACACCTTC,CAWSPRQGRFYGYTF
TRBV9,TRBJ1-3,NA,NA,TGTGCCAGCAGCTCGGGTTCTGGAAACACCATATATTTT,CASSSGSGNTIYF
TRBV4-3,TRBJ2-7,once,TRBD2,TGCGCCAGCAGCCAACGGCGGGAGGGCCGCTACGAGCAGTACTTC,CASSQRREGRYEQYF
TRBV9,TRBJ2-2,NA,NA,TGTGCCAGCAGCGTAGTGTCCGGGAGTAAGGCCGGGGAGCTGTTTTTT,CASSVVSGSKAGELFF
TRBV19,TRBJ1-1,NA,TRBD1,TGTGCCAGTAGCACTTACAGGGGGGACTTCACTGAAGCTTTCTTT,CASSTYRGDFTEAFF
TRBV19,TRBJ2-6,NA,TRBD1,TGTGCCAGTAGTGAGTCAGGGGCAGGGGGTCTTTCTGGGGCCAACGTCCTGACTTTC,CASSESGAGGLSGANVLTF
TRBV5-6,TRBJ1-2,NA,NA,TGTGCCAGCAGCTTGACAGGGATCGGCTACACCTTC,CASSLTGIGYTF
TRBV18,TRBJ2-1,NA,NA,TGTGCCAGCTCACCACCGGGGGTCGGGGAGGCGGATGAGCAGTTCTTC,CASSPPGVGEADEQFF
TRBV2,TRBJ2-7,NA,NA,TGTGCCAGCAGTGAGACTCCTAGCTCCTACGAGCAGTACTTC,CASSETPSSYEQYF
TRBV19,TRBJ2-5,NA,NA,TGTGCCAGTAGTTCGCTCGTTCGCCAGGAGACCCAGTACTTC,CASSSLVRQETQYF
TRBV7-7,TRBJ2-7,NA,TRBD1,TGTGCTAGCAGCCAGGGGCCGGGACAGTACTACGAGCAGTACTTC,CASSQGPGQYYEQYF